The clone carrying this T cell receptor beta chain was counted a few times. The antigen is unknown. This record comes from a study of radiotherapy plus CTLA-4 blockade in lung cancer. About the study: Patients showed objective responses in 15% to 20% of cases, and disease control was achieved by roughly 30%. General study results and limits: Reported findings show early blood T cell clone dynamics, with interferon-beta, best predicted response. Radiotherapy with ipilimumab was followed by blood expansion of tumor-derived clones.

V lost 3 bases, J lost 7 bases, and 7 bases stayed unmatched. The V gene's germline CDR1 is WSHSY and CDR2 SAAADI. CDR3 length: 14 amino acids. Some clones are missing from TCRdb's copy, which holds only in-frame ones; the method was immunoSEQ multiplex PCR. Among tens of thousands of clones listed, around 74% were seen once. The starting material was peripheral blood, obtained from a patient treated with radiotherapy plus ipilimumab. V is TRBV10-2 and J is TRBJ2-7, with 9 bases lining up with TRBD1. This TCR came from a human donor with non-small cell lung cancer whose response to radiotherapy plus ipilimumab could not be evaluated. The CDR3 spells CASSDAQGAREQYF. CDR3 nucleotides: TGCGCCAGCAGTGACGCACAGGGGGCGCGGGAGCAGTACTTC.